This T cell receptor beta chain comes out of a study of T cell repertoires in cytomegalovirus infection (dated by TCRdb to between 2018 and 2021). Study-wide context: The HLA type of each donor mattered for the analysis, because public TCR beta signatures pointed to carriage of CMV infection along with the matching HLA type.

The sequencer was an Illumina HiSeq 1500. The raw public reads went through TCRdb reprocessing: fastp at Q25, MiXCR clone calling, in-frame beta chains kept. Rows are unified per CDR3 protein, each entry keeping the most common DNA and genes. The sample has 560,000 or so distinct CDR3 sequences on record, 15% to 20% of them singletons. Clones ranked in the top ten supply about 24% of the sample. The germline V gene (reference sequence) supplies CDR1 LNHNV and CDR2 YYDKDF. Taken from cysteine to phenylalanine, the CDR3 has 14 residues. The CDR3 DNA has 42 bases and is translated from base 1. Trimming removed 6 bases from V and 2 bases from J; the gene matches leave 4 bases unexplained. The sample holds a few counts of this clonotype. The clone's antigen remains unknown. No clone much larger than this one lies a single base away; base qualities are absent. Paper-wide results and their limitations: Carriers of CMV infection plus the relevant HLA type were discriminated by the cumulative frequency of public TCR beta family members in the study cohort and in an independent roughly 340-donor cohort. The ex vivo response was dominated by HLA-C-restricted CMV-specific TCR beta clonotypes, which also provided the single most frequent clonotype in two of eight donors.

The sequence is built from TRBV15 and TRBJ1-5; 7 of the junction bases match TRBD1. Sequenced: CD8+ T cells from PBMCs. The clonotype was recovered from a human donor in good health (CMV status not recorded). Some clones in this sample may be carry-over from other donors' samples. CDR3 protein: CATRLGGGNQPQHF. The nucleotide sequence reads as follows: TGTGCCACCAGGTTAGGGGGCGGCAATCAGCCCCAGCATTTT.